This T cell receptor beta chain was recorded in a study of T-cell memory formation after mild COVID-19. Germline lookup yields CDR1 MNHNS and CDR2 SASEGT. Trimming shortened V by 8 bases and J by 5 bases, and 27 bases separated the two germline ends. CDR3 length equals 17 residues. Study-wide results and limits: Still unconfirmed is whether the second-wave clones peaking on day 37 recognized SARS-CoV-2. Some SARS-CoV-2-responding clones were already detected in memory before infection.

It was 5'RACE with constant-segment primers that produced the TCR alpha and TCR beta cDNA libraries, which carried sample barcodes and UMIs. Each CDR3 protein is one row after TCRdb ran MiXCR on the 5' RACE reads. The data contain fewer than 350,000 distinct CDR3 sequences, roughly 18% of them seen just once; the ten biggest clones take up roughly 23%. This clonotype was seen only a few times. The antigen is not known. Sequencing used PBMCs or a T cell subset sorted from them (not recorded which). The chain has TRBV6-1 and TRBJ1-2, with D uncertain. This clonotype was sampled from a man younger than 35 who had mild COVID-19 (a few samples of this study predate the infection). Cell type and time point are not known. DNA of the CDR3: TGTGCCAGCTTCCAAAGACACGGCGTAGAGTTCCTGTATGGCTACACCTTC. Its protein is CASFQRHGVEFLYGYTF.